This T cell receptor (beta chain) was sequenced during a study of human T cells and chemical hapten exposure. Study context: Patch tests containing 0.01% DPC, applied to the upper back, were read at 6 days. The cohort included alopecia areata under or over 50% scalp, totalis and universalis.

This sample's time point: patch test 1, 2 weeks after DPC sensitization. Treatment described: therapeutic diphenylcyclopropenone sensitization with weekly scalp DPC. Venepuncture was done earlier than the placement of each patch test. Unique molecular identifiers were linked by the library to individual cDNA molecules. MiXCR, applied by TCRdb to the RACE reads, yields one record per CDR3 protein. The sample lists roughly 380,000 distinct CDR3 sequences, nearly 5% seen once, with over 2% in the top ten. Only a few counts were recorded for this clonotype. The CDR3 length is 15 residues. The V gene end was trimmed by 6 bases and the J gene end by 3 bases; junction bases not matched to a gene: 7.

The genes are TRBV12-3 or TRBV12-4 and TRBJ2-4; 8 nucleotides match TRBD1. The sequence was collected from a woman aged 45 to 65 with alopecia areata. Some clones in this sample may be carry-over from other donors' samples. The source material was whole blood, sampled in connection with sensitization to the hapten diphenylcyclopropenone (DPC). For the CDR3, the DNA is TGTGCCAGCAGGCCAGGGGGCGCCCTCAAAAACATTCAGTACTTC. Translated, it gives CASRPGGALKNIQYF.